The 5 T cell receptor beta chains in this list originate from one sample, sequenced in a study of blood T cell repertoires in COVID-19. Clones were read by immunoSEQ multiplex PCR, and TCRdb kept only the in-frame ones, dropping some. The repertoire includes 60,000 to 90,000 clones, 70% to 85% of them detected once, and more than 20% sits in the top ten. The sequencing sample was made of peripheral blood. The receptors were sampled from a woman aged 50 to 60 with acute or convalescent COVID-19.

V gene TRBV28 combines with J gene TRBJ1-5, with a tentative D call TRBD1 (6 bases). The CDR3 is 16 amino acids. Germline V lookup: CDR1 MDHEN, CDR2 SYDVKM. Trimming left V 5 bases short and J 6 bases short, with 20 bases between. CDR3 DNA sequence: TGTGCCAGCAGTCGAACTCACAGGGTTTCGGGTCAGCCCCAGCATTTT. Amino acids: CASSRTHRVSGQPQHF.

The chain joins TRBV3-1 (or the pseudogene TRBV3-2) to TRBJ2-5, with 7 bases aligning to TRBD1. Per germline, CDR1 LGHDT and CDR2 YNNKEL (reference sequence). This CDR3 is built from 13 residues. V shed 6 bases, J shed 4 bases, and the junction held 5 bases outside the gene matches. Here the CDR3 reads CASRPTGLETQYF. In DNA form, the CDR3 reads TGTGCCAGCAGACCGACAGGGTTAGAGACCCAGTACTTC.

CDR3 nucleotide sequence: TGTGCCAGCAGTGAACTGGCAGCCGGGAGTACGACCTACAATGAGCAGTTCTTC. The encoded protein is CASSELAAGSTTYNEQFF. This chain joins TRBV6-1 and TRBJ2-1; D is perhaps TRBD2 (6 bases). Germline V CDR1 and CDR2: MNHNS, SASEGT. V gave up 2 bases and J gave up 2 bases, with 19 bases separating them. The CDR3 contains 18 residues.

The CDR3 nucleotides are TGTGCCAGCAGCCTACTCCTTAACTCCGAGCAGTACTTC. Translated, it gives CASSLLLNSEQYF. J is TRBJ2-7 and V is TRBV3-1 (or the pseudogene TRBV3-2); D unclear. The V and J ends lost 4 bases and 6 bases respectively, with 13 bases between them. CDR1 and CDR2 (germline): LGHDT, YNNKEL (reference sequence). This CDR3 has 13 residues.

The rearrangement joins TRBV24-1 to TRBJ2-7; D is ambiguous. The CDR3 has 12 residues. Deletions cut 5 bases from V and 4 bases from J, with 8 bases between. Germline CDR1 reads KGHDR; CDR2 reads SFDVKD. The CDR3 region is CATSVTGYEQYF. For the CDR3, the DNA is TGTGCCACCAGTGTTACGGGTTACGAGCAGTACTTC.